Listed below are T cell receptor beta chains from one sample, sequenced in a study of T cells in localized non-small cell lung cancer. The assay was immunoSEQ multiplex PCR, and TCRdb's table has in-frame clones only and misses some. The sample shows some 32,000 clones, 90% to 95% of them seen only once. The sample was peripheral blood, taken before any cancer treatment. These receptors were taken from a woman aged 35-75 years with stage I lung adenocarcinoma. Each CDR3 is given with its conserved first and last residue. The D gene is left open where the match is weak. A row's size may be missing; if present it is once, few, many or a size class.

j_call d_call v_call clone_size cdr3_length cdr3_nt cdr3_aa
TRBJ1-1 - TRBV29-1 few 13 TGCAGCGTGGGGGAGGGTCCGAACACTGAAGCTTTCTTT CSVGEGPNTEAFF
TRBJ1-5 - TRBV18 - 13 TGTGCCAGCTCACCGGACCGCAATCAGCCCCAGCATTTT CASSPDRNQPQHF
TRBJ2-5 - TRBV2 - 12 TGTGCCAGCAGTGTAGCCCAAGAGACCCAGTACTTC CASSVAQETQYF
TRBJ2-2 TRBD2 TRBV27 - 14 TGTGCCAGTAAAGCGGGGGTCGGCACCGGGGAGCTGTTTTTT CASKAGVGTGELFF
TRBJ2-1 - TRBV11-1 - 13 TGTGCCAGCAGCTTAGGCGAGACGGATGAGCAGTTCTTC CASSLGETDEQFF
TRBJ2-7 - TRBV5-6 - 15 TGTGCCAGCAGCTTCCAGGGTCGCCGGGGCTACGAGCAGTACTTC CASSFQGRRGYEQYF
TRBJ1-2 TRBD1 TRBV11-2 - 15 TGTGCCAGCAGCTTAGGGGACAGGGGAAACTATGGCTACACCTTC CASSLGDRGNYGYTF
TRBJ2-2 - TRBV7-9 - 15 TGTGCCAGCAGCTTAGCGCTGGTGGGGACAGGGGAGCTGTTTTTT CASSLALVGTGELFF
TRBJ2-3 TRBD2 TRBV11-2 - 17 TGTGCCAGCAGCCCTCACCCTAGCGGGAGCGGGTCAGATACGCAGTATTTT CASSPHPSGSGSDTQYF
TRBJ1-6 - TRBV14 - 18 TGTGCCAGCAGCCATAGGCCCGGGAAAATCTCCTATAATTCACCCCTCCACTTT CASSHRPGKISYNSPLHF
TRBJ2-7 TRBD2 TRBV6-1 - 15 TGTGCCAGCAGTGAACTAGCGGGAGGCCCCTACGAGCAGTACTTC CASSELAGGPYEQYF
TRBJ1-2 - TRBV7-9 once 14 TGTGCCAGCAGCTTACGTGGGGGAAACTATGGCTACACCTTC CASSLRGGNYGYTF
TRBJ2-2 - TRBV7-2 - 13 TGTGCCAGCAGCTTAAGTTGGGTCGGGGAGCTGTTTTTT CASSLSWVGELFF
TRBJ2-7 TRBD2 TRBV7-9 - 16 TGTGCCAGCAGCTTAGACCGGGACTACTACGGTTTTGAGCAGTACTTC CASSLDRDYYGFEQYF
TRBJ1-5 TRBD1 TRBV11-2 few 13 TGTGCCAGCAGCTCGTTAATGGGACAGGCCGTTTTTTTT CASSSLMGQAVFF
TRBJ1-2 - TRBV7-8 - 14 TGTGCCAGCAGTCTTAGTGAGGTTAACTATGGCTACACCTTC CASSLSEVNYGYTF